These 31 T cell receptor beta chains were sequenced from one sample in a study of T cells in Graves' hyperthyroidism and ophthalmopathy. RNA transcripts gave rise to amplified TCR beta CDR3 regions. First-round RT-PCR targeting the TCR CDR3 was performed with the HTBI primer set. Each CDR3 protein is one row after TCRdb ran MiXCR on the multiplex PCR reads. Of just under 750,000 distinct CDR3 sequences in the sample, over 35% were seen once. The material sequenced was blood. These receptors came from a woman in her 40s with Graves' hyperthyroidism.

In this sample, this clonotype turned up a few times. This may be a read error: a much more frequent sequence differs by one nucleotide. A read error is likely, as this CDR3 ends without the conserved phenylalanine or tryptophan. The chain uses TRBV29-1 and TRBJ1-1; D unresolved. V was cut by 4 bases and J by 0 bases, with 9 bases left in between. CDR1 and CDR2 (germline): SQVTM, ANQGSEA. The CDR3 loop spans 13 amino acids. The CDR3: CSVGPRMNTEAFS. The CDR3 DNA reads TGCAGCGTTGGTCCGCGGATGAACACTGAAGCTTTCTCT.

This clonotype was detected ten times or more. The chain links TRBV2 to TRBJ1-1; TRBD1 aligns across 9 bases. The junction had 5 bases not matched to a gene; V was cut back by 6 bases and J by 6 bases. Per the germline V gene, CDR1 is SNHLY and CDR2 is FYNNEI. This CDR3 has 13 residues. The CDR3 DNA follows: TGTGCCAGCAGGGACCGGGACAGGGCTGAAGCTTTCTTT. Protein sequence: CASRDRDRAEAFF.

At least ten counts were recorded for this clonotype. The chain joins TRBV10-3 to TRBJ2-5; possible D gene TRBD2, 6 bases. CDR1 ENHRY and CDR2 SYGVKD come from the germline V gene. Trimming shortened V by 9 bases and J by 5 bases, and 19 bases separated the two germline ends. The CDR3 length is 14 residues. The CDR3 is CAISYGTARETQYF. CDR3 DNA sequence: TGTGCCATATCGTACGGGACTGCGCGGGAGACCCAGTACTTC.

A few counts support this clonotype. This sequence joins TRBV6-6 and TRBJ2-7; 7 bases match TRBD1. J was trimmed by 0 bases and V by 6 bases; bases with no gene match: 11. CDR3 size: 16 residues. Germline CDR1 MNHNY, CDR2 SVGAGI (reference sequence). Here the CDR3 reads CASSPSGTVSSYEQYF. The CDR3 DNA follows: TGTGCCAGCAGCCCGTCCGGGACAGTGAGCTCCTACGAGCAGTACTTC.

A note on this clonotype: A much larger clone sits a single nucleotide away, making a read error possible. The rearrangement joins TRBV7-9 to TRBJ1-1, with 7 bases lining up with TRBD1. Looked up from germline, CDR1 is SEHNR and CDR2 is FQNEAQ (reference sequence). The CDR3 loop spans 18 amino acids. V lost 5 bases and J lost 2; bases outside the gene matches: 17. In DNA form, the CDR3 reads TGTGCCAGCAGCACGGATAGACAGGGATACTGCCAAAACACTGAAGCTTTCTTT. It translates to CASSTDRQGYCQNTEAFF.

The genes are TRBV4-2 and TRBJ2-7, with 8 bases matching TRBD1. Per the germline V gene, CDR1 is LGHNA and CDR2 is YNFKEQ. The CDR3 covers 15 residues. V was clipped by 4 bases and J by 3 bases; unmatched bases: 8. For the CDR3, the DNA is TGTGCCAGCAGCCCCCGGGACAGGCGAGTCTACGAGCAGTACTTC. Its protein product is CASSPRDRRVYEQYF.

This sequence joins TRBV29-1 and TRBJ2-7; TRBD1 might be the D (8 bases). The V end was cut by 6 bases, the J end by 3 bases, with 18 bases between. The CDR3 contains 14 residues. Per the germline V gene, CDR1 is SQVTM and CDR2 is ANQGSEA. The DNA of the CDR3 is TGCAGCGTCTCGACAGGGGAGGGAGACTACGAGCAGTACTTC. This gives the protein CSVSTGEGDYEQYF.

This clonotype was counted many times. This CDR3 is CSVGGHLQANYGYTF. CDR3 coding DNA: TGCAGCGTTGGGGGACACCTCCAAGCTAACTATGGCTACACCTTC. The genes are TRBV29-1 and TRBJ1-2; D perhaps matches TRBD1 (6 bases). Germline V lookup: CDR1 SQVTM, CDR2 ANQGSEA. V was pared by 4 bases and J by 0 bases, with 15 bases between. The CDR3 loop spans 15 amino acids. The full variable domain, its missing parts supplied by reference TRBV29-1 and TRBJ1-2, is SAVISQKPSRDICQRGTSLTIQCQVDSQVTMMFWYRQQPGQSLTLIATANQGSEATYESGFVIDKFPISRPNLTFSTLTVSNMSPEDSSIYLCSVGGHLQANYGYTFGSGTRLTVV.

V is TRBV28 and J is TRBJ1-5; perhaps TRBD1 as D (6 bases). Germline V gives CDR1 MDHEN, CDR2 SYDVKM. The CDR3 is made up of 16 amino acids. Trimming stripped 8 bases from V and 2 bases from J, with 19 bases between. CDR3 residues: CASGEGTLYGNQPQHF. CDR3 bases: TGTGCCAGCGGAGAAGGGACACTTTATGGCAATCAGCCCCAGCATTTT. Using reference TRBV28 and TRBJ1-5 for the parts outside the CDR3, the full variable domain is DVKVTQSSRYLVKRTGEKVFLECVQDMDHENMFWYRQDPGLGLRLIYFSYDVKMKEKGDIPEGYSVSREKKERFSLILESASTNQTSMYLCASGEGTLYGNQPQHFGDGTRLSIL.

About this clonotype: One end of the junction is discordant with germline, which a read error may explain. This chain uses TRBV4-1 with TRBJ2-7; no definite D call. The CDR3 is 12 residues long. Germline CDR1 MGHRA, CDR2 YSYEKL. CDR3 sequence reads: CASSQEGGVQHF. The CDR3 region has the DNA TGCGCCAGCAGCCAAGAAGGTGGTGTGCAGCACTTC.

This clonotype was seen a few times. The V and J genes are TRBV6-5 and TRBJ1-1; 9 positions agree with TRBD1. The CDR3 is 14 amino acids. CDR1 is MNHEY and CDR2 is SVGAGI in the germline V gene. V lost 5 bases, J lost 3 bases, and 4 bases stayed unmatched. In nucleotides, the CDR3 is TGTGCCAGCAGTAACGGACAGGGGTACACTGAAGCTTTCTTT. Translated, it gives CASSNGQGYTEAFF.

There are a few counts of this clonotype. The V and J genes are TRBV19 and TRBJ1-1; TRBD1 agrees at 7 bases. Germline V gene data show CDR1 as LNHDA and CDR2 as SQIVND (reference sequence). V was pared by 5 bases and J by 7 bases, with 4 bases of the junction left unmatched. The CDR3 has 12 residues. The DNA for the CDR3 is TGTGCCAGTAGTGAAGCAGGGGGTGAAGCTTTCTTT. Protein sequence: CASSEAGGEAFF.

With regard to this clonotype: A single base separates this from a much larger clone, so it may be a read error. The chain couples TRBV2 to TRBJ1-4; D gene ambiguous. CDR1 is SNHLY, CDR2 FYNNEI, per germline. Trimming took 6 bases from V and 8 from J, leaving 13 bases between them. The CDR3 is 13 amino acids. CDR3: CASRRTAVEKLFF. CDR3 DNA sequence: TGTGCCAGCAGAAGGACCGCTGTGGAAAAACTGTTTTTT.

This clonotype was recorded many times. The rearrangement links TRBV7-2 to TRBJ1-5, with a tentative D call TRBD1 (5 bases). Trimming took off 5 bases at V and 2 bases at J, with 10 bases between the two ends. CDR3 length: 14 residues. From germline, CDR1 is SGHTA and CDR2 FQGNSA. The CDR3 region is CASSARDGNQPQHF. In nucleotides, the CDR3 is TGTGCCAGCAGCGCACGGGACGGCAATCAGCCCCAGCATTTT.

The chain uses TRBV19 and TRBJ1-1, with a possible D match to TRBD1 (5 bases). The length of the CDR3 is 16 residues. The V end was cut by 2 bases, the J end by 1 base, with 14 bases between. Germline V CDR1 and CDR2: LNHDA, SQIVND (reference sequence). The CDR3 spells CASSIIPGLTNTEAFF. DNA of the CDR3: TGTGCCAGTAGTATAATACCGGGACTAACGAACACTGAAGCTTTCTTT.

Note on this clonotype: Because it lacks the conserved phenylalanine or tryptophan at the end, this CDR3 is likely a read error. The chain is built from TRBV20-1 and TRBJ1-1; D is uncertain. V shed 0 bases and J shed 3 bases, with 14 bases lying between them. Germline CDR1 reads DFQATT; CDR2 reads SNEGSKA (reference sequence). This CDR3 region has 15 residues. The CDR3 DNA reads as TGCAGTGCTAGAGACCTCTCTATCGAGTACACTGAAGCTTTCTCT. Protein sequence: CSARDLSIEYTEAFS.

The chain has TRBV28 and TRBJ2-7; the D gene is possibly TRBD1 (5 bases). Between the trimmed V and J ends, which lost 2 bases and 3 bases, there was a span of 11 bases. Germline-derived CDR1 and CDR2 are MDHEN and SYDVKM. CDR3 length: 14 residues. The CDR3 bases are TGTGCCAGCAGTTTAACAGGTGTCGACTACGAGCAGTACTTC. Its protein product is CASSLTGVDYEQYF.

With regard to this clonotype: As the CDR3 is not closed by the conserved phenylalanine or tryptophan, this likely results from a read error. The chain is built from TRBV20-1 and TRBJ2-7; D might be TRBD2 (5 bases). CDR1 is DFQATT, CDR2 SNEGSKA, per germline (reference sequence). The CDR3 sequence is 18 residues long. The V end was cut by 6 bases, the J end by 4 bases, with 31 bases between. The CDR3 bases are TGCAGTGCCTCCCGTATTGGACTCCCGGTGTCGGTGGTGTACGAGCAGTACTCC. Its protein is CSASRIGLPVSVVYEQYS.

In its sample, this clonotype was seen a few times. The V call is TRBV29-1, the J call TRBJ1-1; no clear D. The V end was cut by 3 bases, the J end by 6 bases, with 11 bases between. Per the germline V gene, CDR1 is SQVTM and CDR2 is ANQGSEA. CDR3 length: 12 residues. The CDR3 here is CSVDDGVPEAFF. The CDR3 nucleotides read TGCAGCGTTGACGACGGGGTTCCTGAAGCTTTCTTT. Full variable domain (outside the CDR3, taken from reference TRBV29-1 and TRBJ1-1): SAVISQKPSRDICQRGTSLTIQCQVDSQVTMMFWYRQQPGQSLTLIATANQGSEATYESGFVIDKFPISRPNLTFSTLTVSNMSPEDSSIYLCSVDDGVPEAFFGQGTRLTVV.

About this clonotype: A much larger clone differs from this one at a single base, so this may be a read error. This chain links TRBV6-5 with TRBJ1-5; D unclear. The CDR3 sequence is 15 residues long. The germline gives CDR1 MNHEY, CDR2 SVGAGI. V was clipped by 5 bases and J by 5 bases, with 16 bases between them. The CDR3 is CASSLGPPYDQPQHF. The CDR3 bases are TGTGCCAGCAGTCTCGGTCCGCCTTACGATCAGCCCCAGCATTTT.

On this clonotype: The junction departs from germline at one end; a sequencing error may be responsible. The V and J genes are TRBV6-5 and TRBJ2-2; TRBD1 agrees at 9 bases. The CDR3 spans 16 residues. In germline, CDR1 is MNHEY, CDR2 SVGAGI. This CDR3 reads CAISYAGTGLGGELFF. The DNA of the CDR3 is TGTGCCATCAGTTACGCCGGGACAGGGCTGGGCGGGGAGCTGTTTTTT.

On this clonotype itself: The CDR3 does not close with the conserved phenylalanine or tryptophan, likely indicating a read error. The V and J genes are TRBV20-1 and TRBJ2-6, with 7 bases matching TRBD2. Germline V CDR1 and CDR2: DFQATT, SNEGSKA (reference sequence). CDR3 size: 15 residues. J was trimmed by 1 base and V by 3 bases; bases with no gene match: 3. In DNA form, the CDR3 reads TGCAGTGCTAGGGGGGGGAATTCTGGGGCCAACGTCCTGACTCCA. This translates into CSARGGNSGANVLTP.

The V call is TRBV10-3, the J call TRBJ1-4; D may be TRBD1 (6 bases). The CDR3 consists of 13 residues. V lost 5 bases to trimming and J lost 5 bases, with 9 bases between them. Germline lookup yields CDR1 ENHRY and CDR2 SYGVKD. The CDR3 reads CAISSGQNEKLFF. In DNA form, the CDR3 reads TGTGCCATCAGTTCAGGACAGAATGAAAAACTGTTTTTT.

This clonotype was recorded at least ten times. V usage is TRBV7-2 and J usage is TRBJ1-5; TRBD1 is a possible D gene (5 bases). Trimming pared 5 bases from V and 1 base from J, leaving 12 bases between. The CDR3 has 15 residues. Germline CDR1 is SGHTA and CDR2 is FQGNSA. CDR3: CASSPERGSNQPQHF. The CDR3 bases are TGTGCCAGCAGCCCCGAGAGGGGAAGCAATCAGCCCCAGCATTTT.

The rearrangement joins TRBV20-1 to TRBJ2-7, with 7 bases that match TRBD1. CDR1 and CDR2 from the germline V gene are DFQATT and SNEGSKA (reference sequence). Unmatched junction bases numbered 9, after V lost 3 bases and J lost 4 bases. CDR3 length: 14 amino acids. CDR3 amino acids: CSARETGQKYEQYF. The CDR3, as DNA: TGCAGTGCTAGGGAAACGGGACAGAAATACGAGCAGTACTTC.

This clonotype appeared many times. The chain links TRBV25-1 to TRBJ1-1; a weak D match, TRBD1 (6 bases). The CDR3 spans 12 residues. The germline gives CDR1 MGHDK, CDR2 SYGVNS. V lost 11 bases, J lost 4 bases, and 14 bases lay in between. CDR3 protein: CASEGGFTEAFF. CDR3 DNA: TGTGCCTCGGAGGGGGGCTTCACTGAAGCTTTCTTT.

The table lists this clonotype with a few counts. The V gene is TRBV2, the J gene TRBJ2-2, with TRBD1 matching 11 bases. Trimming took 6 bases from V and 2 from J; bases not matched to a gene: 5. The CDR3 is made up of 16 amino acids. Germline CDR1 reads SNHLY; CDR2 reads FYNNEI. The CDR3 reads CASRSGTGGNTGELFF. The CDR3 DNA reads as TGTGCCAGCAGGTCCGGGACAGGGGGAAACACCGGGGAGCTGTTTTTT.

This chain uses TRBV28 with TRBJ2-7; 7 positions agree with TRBD2. The CDR3 runs to 13 residues. Trimming removed 8 bases from V and 3 bases from J; junction bases left unmatched: 7. The germline gives CDR1 MDHEN, CDR2 SYDVKM. The CDR3 loop reads CASFERGSYEQYF. CDR3 nucleotides: TGTGCCAGCTTCGAGCGGGGAAGCTACGAGCAGTACTTC.

The chain has TRBV7-2 and TRBJ1-2, with 10 positions matching TRBD1. CDR3 size: 15 residues. Germline V gene sequence: CDR1 SGHTA, CDR2 FQGNSA. V shed 2 bases and J 8 bases; nucleotides not matched to a gene: 8. CDR3 coding DNA: TGTGCCAGCAGCTTACTGACAGGGGGCTCAGGGGGCTACACCTTC. This translates into CASSLLTGGSGGYTF.

This clonotype came up many times. CDR3 loop: CASSIEQGGSYEQYF. The CDR3 region has the DNA TGCGCCAGCAGCATTGAACAGGGGGGCTCCTACGAGCAGTACTTC. This chain joins TRBV5-1 and TRBJ2-7; 8 bases match TRBD1. Germline CDR1 reads SGHRS; CDR2 reads YFSETQ. The V and J ends lost 4 bases and 0 bases, in that order; junction bases with no gene match: 6. This CDR3 region has 15 residues.

This clonotype was observed a few times. The V call is TRBV28, the J call TRBJ1-2; perhaps TRBD1 as D (5 bases). The V end was cut by 3 bases, the J end by 7 bases, with 9 bases between. This CDR3 comprises 12 residues. CDR1 and CDR2 from the germline V gene are MDHEN and SYDVKM. The chain's CDR3 is CASSFWGTGYTF. In DNA form, the CDR3 reads TGTGCCAGCAGTTTTTGGGGGACTGGCTACACCTTC.